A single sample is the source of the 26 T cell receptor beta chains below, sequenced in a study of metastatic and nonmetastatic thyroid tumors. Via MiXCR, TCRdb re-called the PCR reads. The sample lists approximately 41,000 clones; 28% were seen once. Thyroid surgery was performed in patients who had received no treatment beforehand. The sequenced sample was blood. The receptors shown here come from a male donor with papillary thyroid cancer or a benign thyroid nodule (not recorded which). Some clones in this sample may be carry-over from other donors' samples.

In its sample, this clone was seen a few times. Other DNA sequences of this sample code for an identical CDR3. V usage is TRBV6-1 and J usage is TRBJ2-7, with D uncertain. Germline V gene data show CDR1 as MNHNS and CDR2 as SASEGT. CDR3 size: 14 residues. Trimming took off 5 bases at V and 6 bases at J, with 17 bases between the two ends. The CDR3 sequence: CASSQTISLSEQYF. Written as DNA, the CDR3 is TGTGCCAGCAGTCAGACGATTTCCCTGTCCGAGCAGTACTTC.

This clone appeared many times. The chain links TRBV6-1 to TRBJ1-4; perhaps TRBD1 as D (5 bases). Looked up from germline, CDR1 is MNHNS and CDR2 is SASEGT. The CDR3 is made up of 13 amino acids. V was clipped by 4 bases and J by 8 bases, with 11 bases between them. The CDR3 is CASSVNRFEKLFF. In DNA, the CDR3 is TGTGCCAGCAGTGTAAACAGGTTCGAAAAACTGTTTTTT.

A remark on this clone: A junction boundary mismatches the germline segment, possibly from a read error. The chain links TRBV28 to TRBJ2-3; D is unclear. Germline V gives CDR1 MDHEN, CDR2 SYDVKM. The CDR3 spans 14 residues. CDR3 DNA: TGTGCCAGCGGCCGGCGGCGGCACACAGATACTCAGTATTTT. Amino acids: CASGRRRHTDTQYF.

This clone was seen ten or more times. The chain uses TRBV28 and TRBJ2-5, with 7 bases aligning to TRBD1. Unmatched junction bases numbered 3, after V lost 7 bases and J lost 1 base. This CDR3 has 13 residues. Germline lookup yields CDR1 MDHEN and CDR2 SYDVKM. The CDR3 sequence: CASIGGGQETQYF. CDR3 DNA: TGTGCCAGCATAGGGGGCGGCCAAGAGACCCAGTACTTC.

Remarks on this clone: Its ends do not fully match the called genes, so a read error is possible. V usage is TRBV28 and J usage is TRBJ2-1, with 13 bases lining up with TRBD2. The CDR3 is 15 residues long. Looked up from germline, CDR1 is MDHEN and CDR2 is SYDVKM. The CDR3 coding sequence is TGTGCCAGCAGTTTCCAACTAGCGGGGGGGCCCTGGCAGCTCTTC. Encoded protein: CASSFQLAGGPWQLF.

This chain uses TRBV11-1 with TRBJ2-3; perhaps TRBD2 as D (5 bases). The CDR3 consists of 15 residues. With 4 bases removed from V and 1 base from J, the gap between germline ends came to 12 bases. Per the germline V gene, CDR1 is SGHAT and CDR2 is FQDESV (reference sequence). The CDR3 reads CASSSRGEGTDTQYF. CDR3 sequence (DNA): TGTGCCAGCAGCTCCCGGGGTGAGGGCACAGATACGCAGTATTTT.

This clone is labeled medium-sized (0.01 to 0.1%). For the CDR3, the DNA is TGCAGTGCTACCCCCCCAGAGGGACCGAGTAATGAGCAGTACTTC. Protein sequence: CSATPPEGPSNEQYF. The genes are TRBV20-1 and TRBJ2-7; D might be TRBD1 or TRBD2, each matching 5 bases. The CDR3 loop spans 15 amino acids. CDR1 and CDR2 from the germline V gene are DFQATT and SNEGSKA (reference sequence). Trimming shortened V by 4 bases and J by 7 bases, and 23 bases separated the two germline ends.

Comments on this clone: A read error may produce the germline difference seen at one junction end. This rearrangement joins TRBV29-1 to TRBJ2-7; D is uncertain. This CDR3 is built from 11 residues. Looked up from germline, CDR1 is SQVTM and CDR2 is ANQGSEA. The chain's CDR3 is CIVVCSYEQYF. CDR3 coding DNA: TGCATCGTTGTGTGCAGCTACGAGCAGTACTTC.

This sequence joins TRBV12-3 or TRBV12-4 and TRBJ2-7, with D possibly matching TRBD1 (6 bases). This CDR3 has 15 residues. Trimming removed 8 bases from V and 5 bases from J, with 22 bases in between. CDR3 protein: CASSPQGQGMDEQYF. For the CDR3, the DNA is TGTGCCAGCTCACCCCAGGGGCAGGGCATGGACGAGCAGTACTTC.

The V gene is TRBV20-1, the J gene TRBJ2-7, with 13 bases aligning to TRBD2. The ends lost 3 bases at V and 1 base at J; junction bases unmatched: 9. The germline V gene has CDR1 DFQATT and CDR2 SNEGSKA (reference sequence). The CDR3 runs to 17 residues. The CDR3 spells CSARGTSGIEVSYEQYF. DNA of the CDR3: TGCAGTGCTAGGGGGACTAGCGGGATAGAAGTGTCCTACGAGCAGTACTTC.

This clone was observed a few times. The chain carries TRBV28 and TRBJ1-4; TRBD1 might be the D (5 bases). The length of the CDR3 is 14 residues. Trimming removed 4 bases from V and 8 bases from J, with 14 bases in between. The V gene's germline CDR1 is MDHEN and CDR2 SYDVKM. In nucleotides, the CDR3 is TGTGCCAGCAGTTCCGGGGTCGGGGACGAAAAACTGTTTTTT. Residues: CASSSGVGDEKLFF.

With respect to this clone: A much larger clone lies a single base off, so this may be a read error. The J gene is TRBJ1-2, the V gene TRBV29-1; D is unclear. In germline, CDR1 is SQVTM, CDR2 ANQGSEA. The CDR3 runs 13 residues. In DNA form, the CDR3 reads TGCGGCGTTGAAAGGTGGTCCTACTATGGCTACACCTTC. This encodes CGVERWSYYGYTF.

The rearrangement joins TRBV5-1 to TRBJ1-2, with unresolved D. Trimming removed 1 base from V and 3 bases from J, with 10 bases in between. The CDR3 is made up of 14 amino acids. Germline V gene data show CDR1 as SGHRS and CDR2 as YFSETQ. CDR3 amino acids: CASSLWVGDYGYTF. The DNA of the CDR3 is TGCGCCAGCAGCTTGTGGGTAGGCGACTATGGCTACACCTTC.

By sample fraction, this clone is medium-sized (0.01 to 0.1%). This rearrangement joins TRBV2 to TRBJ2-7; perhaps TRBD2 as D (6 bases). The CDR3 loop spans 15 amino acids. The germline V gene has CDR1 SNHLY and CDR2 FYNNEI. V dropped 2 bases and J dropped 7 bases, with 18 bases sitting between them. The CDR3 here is CASSETGADLCEQYF. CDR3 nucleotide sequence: TGTGCCAGCAGTGAAACGGGAGCCGACCTATGTGAGCAGTACTTC.

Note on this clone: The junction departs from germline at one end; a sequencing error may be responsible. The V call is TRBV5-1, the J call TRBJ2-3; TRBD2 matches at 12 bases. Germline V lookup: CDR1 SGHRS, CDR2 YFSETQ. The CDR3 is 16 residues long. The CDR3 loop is CATSAQLAGGFDTHYF. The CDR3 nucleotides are TGCGCCACCAGCGCGCAACTAGCGGGGGGTTTCGATACGCATTATTTT.

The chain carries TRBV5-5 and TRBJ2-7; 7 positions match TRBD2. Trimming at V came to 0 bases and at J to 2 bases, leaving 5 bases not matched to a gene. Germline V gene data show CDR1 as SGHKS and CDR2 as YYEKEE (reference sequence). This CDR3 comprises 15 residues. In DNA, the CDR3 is TGTGCCAGCAGCTTGGCTAGCGGACACCCCTACGAGCAGTACTTC. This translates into CASSLASGHPYEQYF.

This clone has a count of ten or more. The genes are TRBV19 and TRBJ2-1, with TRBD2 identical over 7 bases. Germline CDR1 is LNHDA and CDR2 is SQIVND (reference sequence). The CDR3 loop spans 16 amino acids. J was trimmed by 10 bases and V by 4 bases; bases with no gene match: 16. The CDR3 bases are TGTGCCAGTAGTAGTGGAGGAGGGAGGGCCGTCAACGAGCAGTTCTTC. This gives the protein CASSSGGGRAVNEQFF.

Written as DNA, the CDR3 is TGCAGTGCTGTCCTAACCGGGACAGGGGGAGACGAGCAGTACTTC. Amino acids: CSAVLTGTGGDEQYF. The chain has TRBV20-1 and TRBJ2-7, with 11 bases that match TRBD1. This CDR3 region has 15 residues. V shed 5 bases and J 5 bases; nucleotides not matched to a gene: 11. The germline V gene has CDR1 DFQATT and CDR2 SNEGSKA (reference sequence).

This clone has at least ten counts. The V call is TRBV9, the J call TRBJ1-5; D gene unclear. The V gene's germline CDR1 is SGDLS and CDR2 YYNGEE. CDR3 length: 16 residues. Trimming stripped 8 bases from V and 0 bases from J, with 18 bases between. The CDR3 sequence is CARFKRPGDSNQPQHF. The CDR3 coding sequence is TGTGCCAGGTTTAAACGGCCTGGGGATAGCAATCAGCCCCAGCATTTT.

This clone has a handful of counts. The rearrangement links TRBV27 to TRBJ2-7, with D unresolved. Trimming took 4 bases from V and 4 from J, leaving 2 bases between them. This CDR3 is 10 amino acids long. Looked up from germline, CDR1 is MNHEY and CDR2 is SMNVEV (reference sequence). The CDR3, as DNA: TGTGCCAGCAGTTCATACGAGCAGTACTTC. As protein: CASSSYEQYF.

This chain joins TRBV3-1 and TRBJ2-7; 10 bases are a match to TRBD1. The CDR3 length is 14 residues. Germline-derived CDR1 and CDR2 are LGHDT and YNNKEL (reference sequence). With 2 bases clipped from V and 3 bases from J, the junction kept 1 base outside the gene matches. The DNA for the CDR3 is TGTGCCAGCAGCCAACGGGACAGGGGCTACGAGCAGTACTTC. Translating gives CASSQRDRGYEQYF.

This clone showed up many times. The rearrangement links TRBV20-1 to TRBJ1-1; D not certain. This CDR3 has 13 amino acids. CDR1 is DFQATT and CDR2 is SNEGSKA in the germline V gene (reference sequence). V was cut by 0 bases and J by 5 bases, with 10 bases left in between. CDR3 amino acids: CSARDRWETEAFF. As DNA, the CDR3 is TGCAGTGCTAGAGATCGCTGGGAAACTGAAGCTTTCTTT.

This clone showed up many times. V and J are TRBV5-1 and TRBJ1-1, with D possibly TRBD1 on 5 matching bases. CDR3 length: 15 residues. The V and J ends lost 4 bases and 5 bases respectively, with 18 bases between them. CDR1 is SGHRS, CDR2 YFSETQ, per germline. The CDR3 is CASSPNPGRVTEAFF. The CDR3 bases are TGCGCCAGCAGCCCGAACCCAGGGCGCGTAACTGAAGCTTTCTTT.

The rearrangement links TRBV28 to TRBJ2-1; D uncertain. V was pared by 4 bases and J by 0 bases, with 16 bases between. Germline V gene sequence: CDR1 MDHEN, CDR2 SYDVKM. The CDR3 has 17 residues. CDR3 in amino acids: CASSSPNGVSSYNEQFF. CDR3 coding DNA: TGTGCCAGCAGTTCCCCCAATGGAGTAAGCTCCTACAATGAGCAGTTCTTC.

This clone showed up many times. DNA for the CDR3: TGTGCCAGTAGTAACCCTAGCGGGACAGATACGCAGTATTTT. Translation gives CASSNPSGTDTQYF. The rearrangement links TRBV19 to TRBJ2-3; 8 bases map to TRBD2. The V and J ends lost 4 bases and 3 bases, in that order; junction bases with no gene match: 3. Germline CDR1 LNHDA, CDR2 SQIVND (reference sequence). This CDR3 spans 14 amino acids. Full variable domain (missing parts from reference TRBV19 and TRBJ2-3): DGGITQSPKYLFRKEGQNVTLSCEQNLNHDAMYWYRQDPGQGLRLIYYSQIVNDFQKGDIAEGYSVSREKKESFPLTVTSAQKNPTAFYLCASSNPSGTDTQYFGPGTRLTVL.

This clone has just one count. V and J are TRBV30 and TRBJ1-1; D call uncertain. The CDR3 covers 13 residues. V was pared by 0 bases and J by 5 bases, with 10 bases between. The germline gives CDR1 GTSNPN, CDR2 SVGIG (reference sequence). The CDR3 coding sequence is TGTGCCTGGAGTGTACAGAGGACTACTGAAGCTTTCTTT. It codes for CAWSVQRTTEAFF.